Below, 22 T cell receptor beta chains from the same sample are listed, as sequenced in a study of blood T cells in healthy people across ages. Primers used in a second PCR of about 6 to 11 cycles were a sample-barcoded 5' primer and a J-beta primer mix. TCRdb processed the 5' RACE reads anew with MiXCR; each CDR3 protein has one entry. In the table there are a few hundred thousand distinct CDR3 sequences, roughly 28% of which are singletons. The sequencing sample was made of blood. The receptors stem from a woman in her seventies in good health.

The CDR3, as DNA: TGTGCCAGCAGCCAAGTTGTGGGCTATGGCTACACCTTC. This encodes CASSQVVGYGYTF. The V and J genes are TRBV14 and TRBJ1-2; D is uncertain. V was shortened by 1 base and J by 4 bases, with 7 bases between the two germline ends. CDR3 size: 13 residues. CDR1 and CDR2 (germline): SGHDN, FVKESK.

This clonotype was detected a few times. V usage is TRBV6-5 and J usage is TRBJ2-5; D is perhaps TRBD1 (5 bases). The germline V gene encodes CDR1 MNHEY and CDR2 SVGAGI. The CDR3 contains 14 residues. Between the trimmed V and J ends, which lost 6 bases and 3 bases, there was a span of 14 bases. This chain's CDR3 is CASRPTLGEETQYF. CDR3 bases: TGTGCCAGCAGACCGACTCTAGGGGAAGAGACCCAGTACTTC.

There are a few counts of this clonotype. This sequence joins TRBV20-1 and TRBJ2-1, with TRBD2 identical over 9 bases. V lost 4 bases to trimming and J lost 3 bases; unmatched junction nucleotides: 13. Looked up from germline, CDR1 is DFQATT and CDR2 is SNEGSKA (reference sequence). The CDR3 is made up of 17 amino acids. For the CDR3, the DNA is TGCAGTGCTATTCTCCCAGGCGGGGGGGCCTTCTACAATGAGCAGTTCTTC. Translated: CSAILPGGGAFYNEQFF.

This clonotype was counted only a few times. The chain employs TRBV6-2 or TRBV6-3 and TRBJ2-1, with 9 bases that match TRBD1. V lost 7 bases and J lost 10; bases outside the gene matches: 2. The CDR3 extends over 11 amino acids. The V gene's germline CDR1 is MNHEY and CDR2 SVGEGT. As DNA, the CDR3 is TGTGCCAGCAACGACAGGGGGGAGCAGTTCTTC. Encoded protein: CASNDRGEQFF.

The chain carries TRBV27 and TRBJ2-3, with D possibly TRBD1 on 7 matching bases. The CDR3 is made up of 12 amino acids. Germline CDR1 MNHEY, CDR2 SMNVEV (reference sequence). V was shortened by 6 bases and J by 9 bases, with 13 bases between the two germline ends. CDR3 sequence: CASSPRGVTQYF. The CDR3 region has the DNA TGTGCCAGCAGCCCCAGGGGGGTGACGCAGTATTTT.

This rearrangement joins TRBV10-3 to TRBJ2-5; D uncertain. CDR3 size: 14 residues. The V and J ends lost 7 bases and 3 bases respectively, with 15 bases between them. Looked up from germline, CDR1 is ENHRY and CDR2 is SYGVKD. The chain's CDR3 is CAINGGPNEETQYF. DNA for the CDR3: TGTGCCATCAACGGCGGACCTAATGAAGAGACCCAGTACTTC.

Concerning this clonotype: Relative to the germline gene, one junction end is altered; a read error may explain this. This chain joins TRBV9 and TRBJ1-4, with 7 bases identical to TRBD1. This CDR3 contains 16 residues. Germline V lookup: CDR1 SGDLS, CDR2 YYNGEE. CDR3 sequence reads: CAGSVGSAQGQEKLFF. The CDR3 region has the DNA TGTGCCGGCAGCGTCGGATCCGCACAGGGGCAGGAAAAACTGTTTTTT.

The count of this clonotype is one. The chain combines TRBV10-3 with TRBJ2-3; 13 bases are shared with TRBD2. The V gene end was trimmed by 6 bases and the J gene end by 0 bases; junction bases not matched to a gene: 0. Germline V CDR1 and CDR2: ENHRY, SYGVKD. The CDR3 runs to 15 residues. CDR3 bases: TGTGCCATCAGGGGACTAGCGGGGAGCACAGATACGCAGTATTTT. The encoded protein is CAIRGLAGSTDTQYF.

The chain is built from TRBV11-2 and TRBJ2-3; 10 nucleotides match TRBD1. CDR1 is SGHAT, CDR2 FQNNGV, per germline. This CDR3 has 16 amino acids. V trimming: 5 bases; J trimming: 0 bases; junction bases outside the gene matches: 5. The CDR3 here is CASSDRTGGSTDTQYF. The CDR3 bases are TGTGCCAGCAGCGACCGGACAGGGGGTAGCACAGATACGCAGTATTTT.

The rearrangement uses TRBV7-9 and TRBJ1-2; 9 bases line up with TRBD1. Germline V gene sequence: CDR1 SEHNR, CDR2 FQNEAQ (reference sequence). This CDR3 comprises 11 residues. J was trimmed by 7 bases and V by 7 bases; bases with no gene match: 1. CDR3 loop: CASTDRGGYTF. Here the CDR3 DNA reads TGTGCCAGCACGGACAGGGGTGGCTACACCTTC. The full variable domain, in which reference TRBV7-9 and TRBJ1-2 provide the parts outside the CDR3, is DTGVSQNPRHKITKRGQNVTFRCDPISEHNRLYWYRQTLGQGPEFLTYFQNEAQLEKSRLLSDRFSAERPKGSFSTLEIQRTEQGDSAMYLCASTDRGGYTFGSGTRLTVV.

This clonotype was detected a few times. This chain connects TRBV7-9 to TRBJ2-4; 12 bases align to TRBD2. V trimming: 5 bases; J trimming: 0 bases; junction bases outside the gene matches: 5. The length of the CDR3 is 17 residues. Germline V gives CDR1 SEHNR, CDR2 FQNEAQ (reference sequence). Here the CDR3 DNA reads TGTGCCAGCAGCCTGACTAGCGGGGGAGTAGCCAAAAACATTCAGTACTTC. It encodes CASSLTSGGVAKNIQYF.

The chain joins TRBV3-1 to TRBJ1-2; 7 nucleotides match TRBD1. The germline CDR1 and CDR2 sequences are LGHDT and YNNKEL (reference sequence). The CDR3 consists of 14 residues. The junction had 12 bases not matched to a gene; V was cut back by 5 bases and J by 9 bases. CDR3 nucleotides: TGTGCCAGCAGCTCCGCCGACAGGGCTGTAAGCTACACCTTC. This codes for CASSSADRAVSYTF.

This chain links TRBV7-2 with TRBJ2-7; 7 bases match TRBD2. The V gene end was trimmed by 3 bases and the J gene end by 5 bases; junction bases not matched to a gene: 10. This CDR3 comprises 15 residues. Germline V CDR1 and CDR2: SGHTA, FQGNSA. CDR3 loop: CASSFQVLAIDEQYF. The CDR3 bases are TGTGCCAGCAGCTTTCAGGTACTAGCGATCGACGAGCAGTACTTC.

V gene TRBV7-3 combines with J gene TRBJ1-1, with D uncertain. Between the trimmed V and J ends, which lost 3 bases and 1 base, there was a span of 6 bases. Germline V CDR1 and CDR2: SGHTA, FQGTGA. This CDR3 spans 13 amino acids. CDR3 residues: CASSFDGNTEAFF. The CDR3 DNA is TGTGCCAGCAGCTTTGATGGGAACACTGAAGCTTTCTTT. The variable domain in full, with the rest retrieved from reference TRBV7-3 and TRBJ1-1, is GAGVSQTPSNKVTEKGKYVELRCDPISGHTALYWYRQSLGQGPEFLIYFQGTGAADDSGLPNDRFFAVRPEGSVSTLKIQRTERGDSAVYLCASSFDGNTEAFFGQGTRLTVV.

The chain joins TRBV12-3 or TRBV12-4 to TRBJ2-1; D gene unclear. The CDR3 has 13 amino acids. Trimming stripped 6 bases from V and 4 bases from J, with 10 bases between. As DNA, the CDR3 is TGTGCCAGCAGATCGGACGGTTACAATGAGCAGTTCTTC. This translates into CASRSDGYNEQFF.

On this clonotype: The junction differs from germline at one of its ends, possibly a read error. V is TRBV18 and J is TRBJ2-3; 13 bases fit TRBD2. Germline V gene lookup returns CDR1 KGHSH and CDR2 LQKENI. There are 17 residues in the CDR3. CDR3 in amino acids: CAGSPIRTSGGADTQYF. The CDR3 nucleotides read TGTGCCGGCTCACCAATCCGAACTAGCGGGGGGGCAGATACGCAGTATTTT.

The V call is TRBV7-2, the J call TRBJ1-1; D is unresolved. With 4 bases removed from V and 1 base from J, the gap between germline ends came to 13 bases. The CDR3 is made up of 15 amino acids. The germline CDR1 and CDR2 sequences are SGHTA and FQGNSA. The CDR3 DNA sequence: TGTGCCAGCAGCTCTCTCACGGCTCAGAACACTGAAGCTTTCTTT. It encodes CASSSLTAQNTEAFF. Full variable domain (rest looked up from reference TRBV7-2 and TRBJ1-1): GAGVSQSPSNKVTEKGKDVELRCDPISGHTALYWYRQSLGQGLEFLIYFQGNSAPDKSGLPSDRFSAERTGGSVSTLTIQRTQQEDSAVYLCASSSLTAQNTEAFFGQGTRLTVV.

Only a few counts were recorded for this clonotype. The rearrangement joins TRBV5-6 to TRBJ2-3, with TRBD1 as a possible D gene (6 bases). Germline CDR1 and CDR2: SGHDT and YYEEEE. The V gene lost 4 bases and the J gene lost 6 bases, with 24 bases spanning the gap. The CDR3 is 17 residues long. CDR3 coding DNA: TGTGCCAGCAGCCCAGACGGGCTTAGACAGGTGAGGGATACGCAGTATTTT. Translated, it gives CASSPDGLRQVRDTQYF.

The V call is TRBV6-5, the J call TRBJ1-2; D gene ambiguous. In germline, CDR1 is MNHEY, CDR2 SVGAGI. Trimming pared 6 bases from V and 0 bases from J, leaving 20 bases between. This CDR3 region has 17 residues. This CDR3 reads CASSVKPRNWANYGYTF. For the CDR3, the DNA is TGTGCCAGCAGCGTTAAGCCAAGGAACTGGGCTAACTATGGCTACACCTTC.

The chain has TRBV28 and TRBJ1-2; 8 positions agree with TRBD1. V lost 6 bases and J lost 4; bases outside the gene matches: 4. This CDR3 region has 13 residues. Per germline, CDR1 MDHEN and CDR2 SYDVKM. The CDR3 coding sequence is TGTGCCAGCAGGGCAGGGGGCGCCTATGGCTACACCTTC. Its protein is CASRAGGAYGYTF.

This chain connects TRBV12-3 or TRBV12-4 to TRBJ1-1, with unresolved D. The CDR3 consists of 11 residues. V lost 7 bases, J lost 6 bases, and 9 bases lay in between. CDR3 nucleotide sequence: TGTGCCAGCACCGCGCGGGCTGAAGCTTTCTTT. It codes for CASTARAEAFF.

This clonotype was counted a few times. The V call is TRBV12-3 or TRBV12-4, the J call TRBJ1-2; tentatively, D is TRBD1 (6 bases). The CDR3 length is 12 residues. Trimming took 4 bases from V and 7 from J, leaving 10 bases between them. Here the CDR3 DNA reads TGTGCCAGCAGTTGGCAGGGGTCTGGCTACACCTTC. Its translation: CASSWQGSGYTF.